This T cell receptor beta chain was recovered during a study of blood T cells in healthy people across ages. The second PCR ran 7 to 11 cycles with a sample-barcoded 5' primer and J-beta primers. Using its own MiXCR run on the 5' RACE reads, TCRdb lists one record per CDR3 protein. The sample holds 1.5 million to 2 million distinct CDR3 sequences; 28% are singletons and the top ten take about 7.7%. This clonotype was seen a few times. CDR1 DFQATT and CDR2 SNEGSKA come from the germline V gene (reference sequence). There are 15 residues in the CDR3. The ends were cut back, 6 bases at V and 3 bases at J, with 21 bases in the middle.

This sequence joins TRBV20-1 and TRBJ2-7; possible D gene TRBD1, 6 bases. The sequence was obtained from a woman in her twenties or thirties in good health. The sequenced sample consisted of blood. DNA of the CDR3: TGCAGTGCGCCCCCCCCCCAAAGGGGGATCTACGAGCAGTACTTC. This encodes CSAPPPQRGIYEQYF.